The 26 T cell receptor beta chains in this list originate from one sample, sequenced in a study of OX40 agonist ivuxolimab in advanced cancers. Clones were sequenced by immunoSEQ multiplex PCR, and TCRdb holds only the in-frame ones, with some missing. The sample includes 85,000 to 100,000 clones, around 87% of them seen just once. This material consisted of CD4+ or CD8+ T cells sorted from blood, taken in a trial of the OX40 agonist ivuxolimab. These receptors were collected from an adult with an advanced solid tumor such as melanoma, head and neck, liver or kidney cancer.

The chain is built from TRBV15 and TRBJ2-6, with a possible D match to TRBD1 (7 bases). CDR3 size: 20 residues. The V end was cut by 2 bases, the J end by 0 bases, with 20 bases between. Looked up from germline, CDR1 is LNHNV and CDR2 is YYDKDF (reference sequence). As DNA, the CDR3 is TGTGCCACCAGCAGACCGACAGGGAGGCTAAGGGGCTCTGGGGCCAACGTCCTGACTTTC. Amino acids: CATSRPTGRLRGSGANVLTF. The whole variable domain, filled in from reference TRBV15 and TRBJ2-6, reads DAMVIQNPRYQVTQFGKPVTLSCSQTLNHNVMYWYQQKSSQAPKLLFHYYDKDFNNEADTPDNFQSRRPNTSFCFLDIRSPGLGDTAMYLCATSRPTGRLRGSGANVLTFGAGSRLTVL.

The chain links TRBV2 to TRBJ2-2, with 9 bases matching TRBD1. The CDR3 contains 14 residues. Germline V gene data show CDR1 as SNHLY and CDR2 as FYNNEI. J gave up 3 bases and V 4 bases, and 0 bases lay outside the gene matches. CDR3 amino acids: CASSGDRDTGELFF. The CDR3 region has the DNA TGTGCCAGCAGTGGGGACAGGGACACCGGGGAGCTGTTTTTT.

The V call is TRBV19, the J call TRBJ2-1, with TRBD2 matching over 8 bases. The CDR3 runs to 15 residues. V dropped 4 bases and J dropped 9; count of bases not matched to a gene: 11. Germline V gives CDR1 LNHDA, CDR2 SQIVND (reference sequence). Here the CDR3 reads CASSTSSGGEGEQFF. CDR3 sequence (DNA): TGTGCCAGTAGTACATCAAGCGGGGGCGAAGGTGAGCAGTTCTTC. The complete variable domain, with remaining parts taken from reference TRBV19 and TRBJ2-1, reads DGGITQSPKYLFRKEGQNVTLSCEQNLNHDAMYWYRQDPGQGLRLIYYSQIVNDFQKGDIAEGYSVSREKKESFPLTVTSAQKNPTAFYLCASSTSSGGEGEQFFGPGTRLTVL.

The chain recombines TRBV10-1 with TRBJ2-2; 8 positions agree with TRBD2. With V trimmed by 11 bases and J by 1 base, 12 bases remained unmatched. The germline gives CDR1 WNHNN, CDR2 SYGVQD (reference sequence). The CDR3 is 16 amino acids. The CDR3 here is CAQDRREEENTGELFF. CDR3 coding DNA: TGCGCCCAAGACAGGCGGGAGGAGGAGAACACCGGGGAGCTGTTTTTT.

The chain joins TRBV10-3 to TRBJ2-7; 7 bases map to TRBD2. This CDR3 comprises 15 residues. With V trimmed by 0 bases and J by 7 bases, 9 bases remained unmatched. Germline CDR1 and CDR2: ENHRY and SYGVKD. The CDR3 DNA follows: TGTGCCATCAGTGAGTCGGGCGGGAGTTTGAGAGAGCAGTACGTC. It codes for CAISESGGSLREQYV.

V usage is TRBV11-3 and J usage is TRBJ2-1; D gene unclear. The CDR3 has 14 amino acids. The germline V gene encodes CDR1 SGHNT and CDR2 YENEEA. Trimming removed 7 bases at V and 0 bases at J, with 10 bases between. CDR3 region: CASNRVGSYNEQFF. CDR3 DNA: TGTGCCAGCAACCGGGTGGGCTCCTACAATGAGCAGTTCTTC.

The CDR3 DNA is TGTGCCAGCAAGGCGGAGAACACTGAAGCTTTCTTT. Translating it yields CASKAENTEAFF. J is TRBJ1-1 and V is TRBV2, with D uncertain. There are 12 residues in the CDR3. Between the trimmed V and J ends, which lost 7 bases and 1 base, there was a span of 7 bases. The germline gives CDR1 SNHLY, CDR2 FYNNEI.

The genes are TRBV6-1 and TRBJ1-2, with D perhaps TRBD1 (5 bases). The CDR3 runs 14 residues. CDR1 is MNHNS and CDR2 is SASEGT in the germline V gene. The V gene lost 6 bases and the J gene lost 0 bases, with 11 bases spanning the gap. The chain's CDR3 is CASRAGITNYGYTF. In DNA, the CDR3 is TGTGCCAGCAGGGCAGGGATTACTAACTATGGCTACACCTTC.

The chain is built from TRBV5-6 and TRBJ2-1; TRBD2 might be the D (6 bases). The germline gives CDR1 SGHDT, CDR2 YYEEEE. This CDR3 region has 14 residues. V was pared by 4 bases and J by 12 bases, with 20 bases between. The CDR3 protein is CASSVRDSGFGQFF. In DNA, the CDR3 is TGTGCCAGCAGCGTCCGGGACTCCGGTTTTGGGCAGTTCTTC.

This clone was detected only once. The CDR3 nucleotides read TGTGCCAGCAGTCAACAGGGGGCGCGATCCAAAAACATTCAGTACTTC. Translating gives CASSQQGARSKNIQYF. The chain combines TRBV28 with TRBJ2-4, with 9 bases that match TRBD1. V was clipped by 5 bases and J by 2 bases; unmatched bases: 7. This CDR3 is built from 16 residues. Germline V lookup: CDR1 MDHEN, CDR2 SYDVKM.

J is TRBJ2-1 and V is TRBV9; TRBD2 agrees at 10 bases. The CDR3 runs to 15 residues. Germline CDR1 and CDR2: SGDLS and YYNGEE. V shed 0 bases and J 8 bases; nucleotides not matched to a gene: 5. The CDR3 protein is CASSVASGRDDEQFF. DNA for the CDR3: TGTGCCAGCAGCGTAGCTAGCGGGAGAGATGATGAGCAGTTCTTC.

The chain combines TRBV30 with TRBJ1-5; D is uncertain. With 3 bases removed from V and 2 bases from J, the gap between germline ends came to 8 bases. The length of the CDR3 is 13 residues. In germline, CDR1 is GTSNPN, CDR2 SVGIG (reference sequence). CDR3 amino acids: CAWRPKGNQPQHF. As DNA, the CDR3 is TGTGCCTGGAGACCCAAGGGCAATCAGCCCCAGCATTTT. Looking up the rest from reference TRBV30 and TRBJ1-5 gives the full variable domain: SQTIHQWPATLVQPVGSPLSLECTVEGTSNPNLYWYRQAAGRGLQLLFYSVGIGQISSEVPQNLSASRPQDRQFILSSKKLLLSDSGFYLCAWRPKGNQPQHFGDGTRLSIL.

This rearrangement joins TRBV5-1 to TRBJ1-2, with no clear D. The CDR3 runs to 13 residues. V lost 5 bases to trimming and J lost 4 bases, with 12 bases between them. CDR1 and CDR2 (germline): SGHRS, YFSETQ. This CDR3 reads CASSSDGVYGYTF. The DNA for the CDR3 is TGCGCCAGCAGTTCCGACGGGGTCTATGGCTACACCTTC.

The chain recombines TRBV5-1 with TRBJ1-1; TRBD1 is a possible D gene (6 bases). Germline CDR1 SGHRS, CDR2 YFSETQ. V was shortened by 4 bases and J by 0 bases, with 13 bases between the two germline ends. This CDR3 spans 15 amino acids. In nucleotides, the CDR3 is TGCGCCAGCAGCGGCTTACAGGGTATGAACACTGAAGCTTTCTTT. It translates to CASSGLQGMNTEAFF.

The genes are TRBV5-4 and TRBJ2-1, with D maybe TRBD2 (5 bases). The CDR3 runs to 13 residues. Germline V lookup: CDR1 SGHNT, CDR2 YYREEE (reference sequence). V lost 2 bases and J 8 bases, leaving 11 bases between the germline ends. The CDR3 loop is CASSFGGPYEQFF. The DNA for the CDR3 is TGTGCCAGCAGCTTTGGAGGCCCCTATGAGCAGTTCTTC.

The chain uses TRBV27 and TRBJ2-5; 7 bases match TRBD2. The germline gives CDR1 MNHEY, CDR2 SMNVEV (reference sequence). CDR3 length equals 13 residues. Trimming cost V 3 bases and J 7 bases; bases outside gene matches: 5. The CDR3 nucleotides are TGTGCCAGCAGTTTTAATCGGGGGGTGACCCAGTACTTC. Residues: CASSFNRGVTQYF.

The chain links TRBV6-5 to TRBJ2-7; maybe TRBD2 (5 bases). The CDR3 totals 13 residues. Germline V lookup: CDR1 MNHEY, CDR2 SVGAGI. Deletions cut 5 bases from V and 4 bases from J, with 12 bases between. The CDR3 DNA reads TGTGCCAGCAGTCCCGACCGGGGATACGAGCAGTACTTC. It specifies CASSPDRGYEQYF.

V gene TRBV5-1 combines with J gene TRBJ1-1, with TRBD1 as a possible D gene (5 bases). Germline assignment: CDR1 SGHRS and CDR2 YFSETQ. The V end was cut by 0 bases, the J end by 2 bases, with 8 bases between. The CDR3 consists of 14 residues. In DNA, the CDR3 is TGCGCCAGCAGCTTGGCCGGGGCTAACACTGAAGCTTTCTTT. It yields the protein CASSLAGANTEAFF.

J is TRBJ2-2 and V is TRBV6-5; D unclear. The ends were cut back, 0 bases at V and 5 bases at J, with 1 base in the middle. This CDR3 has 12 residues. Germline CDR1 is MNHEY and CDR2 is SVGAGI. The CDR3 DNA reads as TGTGCCAGCAGTTACTCGACCGGGGAGCTGTTTTTT. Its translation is CASSYSTGELFF.

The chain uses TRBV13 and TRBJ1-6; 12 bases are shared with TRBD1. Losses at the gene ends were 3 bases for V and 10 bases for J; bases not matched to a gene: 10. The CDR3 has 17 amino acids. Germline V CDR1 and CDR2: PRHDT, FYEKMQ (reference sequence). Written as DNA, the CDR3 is TGTGCCAGCAGCTTGAGGTTCGGGACAGGGGGCCGATCACCCCTCCACTTT. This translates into CASSLRFGTGGRSPLHF.

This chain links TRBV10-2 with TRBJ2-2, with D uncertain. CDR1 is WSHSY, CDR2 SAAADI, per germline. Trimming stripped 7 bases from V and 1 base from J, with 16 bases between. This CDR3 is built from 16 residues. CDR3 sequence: CASTPTLIRNTGELFF. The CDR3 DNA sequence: TGCGCCAGCACTCCCACGCTAATAAGGAACACCGGGGAGCTGTTTTTT.

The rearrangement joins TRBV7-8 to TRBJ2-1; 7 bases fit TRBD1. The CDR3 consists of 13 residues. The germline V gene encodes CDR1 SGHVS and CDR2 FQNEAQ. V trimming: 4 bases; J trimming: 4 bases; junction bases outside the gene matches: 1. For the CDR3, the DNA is TGTGCCAGCAGCTACAGGGGATACAATGAGCAGTTCTTC. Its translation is CASSYRGYNEQFF.

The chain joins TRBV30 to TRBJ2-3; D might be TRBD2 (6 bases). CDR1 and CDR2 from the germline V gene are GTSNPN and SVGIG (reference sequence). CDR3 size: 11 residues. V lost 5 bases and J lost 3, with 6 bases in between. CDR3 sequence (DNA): TGTGCCTGGGGGGGGACAGATACGCAGTATTTT. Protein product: CAWGGTDTQYF.

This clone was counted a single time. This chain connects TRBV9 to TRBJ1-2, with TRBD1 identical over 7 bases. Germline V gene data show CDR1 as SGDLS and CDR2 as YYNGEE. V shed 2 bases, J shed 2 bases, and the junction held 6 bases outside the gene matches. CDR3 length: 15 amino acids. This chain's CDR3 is CASSVTEGQNYGYTF. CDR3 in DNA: TGTGCCAGCAGCGTGACGGAGGGACAGAACTATGGCTACACCTTC.

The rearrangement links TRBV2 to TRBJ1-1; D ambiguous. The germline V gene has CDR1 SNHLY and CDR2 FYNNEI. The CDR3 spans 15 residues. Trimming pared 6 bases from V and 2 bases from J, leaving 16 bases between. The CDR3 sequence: CASRNPVAGNTEAFF. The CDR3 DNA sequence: TGTGCCAGCAGAAATCCGGTAGCCGGCAACACTGAAGCTTTCTTT.

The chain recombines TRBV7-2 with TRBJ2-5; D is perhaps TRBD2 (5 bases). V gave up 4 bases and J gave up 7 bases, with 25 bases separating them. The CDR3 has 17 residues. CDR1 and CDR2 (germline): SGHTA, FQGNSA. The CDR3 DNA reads TGTGCCAGCAGCTCACCGACGGGGATGGGTCGGTTAGGGACCCAGTACTTC. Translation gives CASSSPTGMGRLGTQYF.